This TCR beta chain stems from a study of T cell responses to AZD1222 COVID-19 vaccine. Whole-study results and caveats: At baseline, just five to seven AZD1222 recipients tested seropositive. Spike-specific TCR repertoires showed rising breadth and depth after two AZD1222 doses. Most donors were white British, females outnumbered males, and clonal diversity was possibly underestimated.

To note about this clone: Its specificity is unknown.

Assay used: immunoSEQ multiplex PCR; TCRdb lists only in-frame clones, some missing. The sample carries roughly 50,000 clones, roughly 90% recorded once. J was trimmed by 2 bases and V by 5 bases; bases with no gene match: 5. Germline V gene lookup returns CDR1 SGHAT and CDR2 FQNNGV. The CDR3 runs 14 residues. V is TRBV11-2 and J is TRBJ1-2; 7 bases agree with TRBD1. The TCR sequence derives from an adult in good health. Specimen: peripheral blood, collected on day 0 of AZD1222 vaccination. CDR3 nucleotides: TGTGCCAGCAGCAAAGACAGGGCCAACTATGGCTACACCTTC. Its protein product is CASSKDRANYGYTF.